This T cell receptor beta chain was sequenced for a study of T cells in Graves' hyperthyroidism and ophthalmopathy. The study, taken as a whole, reports: A model built on 13 V-J features separated ophthalmopathy from stable hyperthyroidism. Clonotypes that were expanded in thyroid above 0.001 mostly appeared in blood too.

Ophthalmopathy patients had Clinical Activity Score at least 3, NOSPECS grade at least 4, duration under 3 months. Clinical symptoms, serum thyroxine, TRAb, thyroid ultrasound and orbital computed tomography established diagnosis. Trimming pared 7 bases from V and 3 bases from J, leaving 12 bases between. The CDR3 loop spans 12 amino acids. Germline CDR1 is SQVTM and CDR2 is ANQGSEA. RNA transcripts served as the template for amplifying TCR beta CDR3 regions. First-round RT-PCR targeting the TCR CDR3 was performed with the HTBI primer set. TCRdb fed the multiplex PCR reads into MiXCR, producing one record per CDR3 protein. There are 40,000 to 60,000 distinct CDR3 sequences in the sample; around 48% occur only once, and about a tenth lies in the top ten. As to this clonotype: Its antigen is currently unknown.

The sequence came from a woman between 45 and 65 years old with Graves' ophthalmopathy. The chain carries TRBV29-1 and TRBJ2-5; D is tentatively TRBD1 or TRBD2 (5 bases each). Sequenced material: blood. CDR3 sequence: CSAGREKETQYF. The CDR3 DNA is TGCAGCGCAGGGAGAGAAAAAGAGACCCAGTACTTC.